The 22 T cell receptor beta chains below come from one sample, sequenced in a study of blood T cell repertoires in COVID-19. TCRdb's copy holds only in-frame clones and misses some; the assay was immunoSEQ multiplex PCR. The repertoire holds hundreds of thousands of clones, with 85% to 90% as singletons. The sequencing sample was made of peripheral blood. All receptors come from a woman between 45 and 65 years old with COVID-19, enrolled during active disease.

The CDR3 spells CASSPQRTGDGYTF. The CDR3 nucleotides are TGTGCCAGCTCACCACAGAGGACAGGGGATGGCTACACCTTC. The chain uses TRBV18 and TRBJ1-2; TRBD1 matches at 9 bases. CDR1 is KGHSH and CDR2 is LQKENI in the germline V gene. V gave up 1 base and J gave up 6 bases; unmatched junction bases: 3. The CDR3 extends over 14 amino acids.

Worth noting for this clone: Other DNA sequences from this sample encode an identical CDR3 as well. The rearrangement uses TRBV5-1 and TRBJ1-5, with 8 bases lining up with TRBD1. Trimming took 4 bases from V and 6 from J; bases not matched to a gene: 3. The CDR3 runs 13 residues. Germline assignment: CDR1 SGHRS and CDR2 YFSETQ. CDR3 in amino acids: CASSLTGGQPQHF. CDR3 DNA sequence: TGCGCCAGCAGCCTTACAGGGGGTCAGCCCCAGCATTTT. Looking up the rest from reference TRBV5-1 and TRBJ1-5 gives the full variable domain: KAGVTQTPRYLIKTRGQQVTLSCSPISGHRSVSWYQQTPGQGLQFLFEYFSETQRNKGNFPGRFSGRQFSNSRSEMNVSTLELGDSALYLCASSLTGGQPQHFGDGTRLSIL.

V usage is TRBV27 and J usage is TRBJ2-7; TRBD1 matches at 7 bases. Germline V lookup: CDR1 MNHEY, CDR2 SMNVEV (reference sequence). J was trimmed by 2 bases and V by 5 bases; bases with no gene match: 6. The CDR3 contains 14 residues. The CDR3 bases are TGTGCCAGCAGTCAGGACAGGCGCCCCTACGAGCAGTACTTC. Protein: CASSQDRRPYEQYF.

The J gene is TRBJ2-3, the V gene TRBV9, with D maybe TRBD1 (6 bases). Trimming removed 4 bases at V and 2 bases at J, with 17 bases between. The germline V gene has CDR1 SGDLS and CDR2 YYNGEE. This CDR3 contains 16 residues. The CDR3 region is CASSKTGAGDTDTQYF. The CDR3 nucleotides read TGTGCCAGCAGCAAAACTGGGGCAGGGGACACAGATACGCAGTATTTT.

The sample holds a few counts of this clone. Other DNA sequences in the sample encode the same CDR3. The chain couples TRBV5-1 to TRBJ2-2; no reliable D call. This CDR3 contains 12 residues. CDR1 and CDR2 (germline): SGHRS, YFSETQ. Trimming removed 4 bases from V and 1 base from J, with 2 bases in between. Here the CDR3 reads CASSLNTGELFF. The DNA for the CDR3 is TGCGCCAGCAGCCTGAACACCGGGGAGCTGTTTTTT. The full variable domain, completed using reference TRBV5-1 and TRBJ2-2, is KAGVTQTPRYLIKTRGQQVTLSCSPISGHRSVSWYQQTPGQGLQFLFEYFSETQRNKGNFPGRFSGRQFSNSRSEMNVSTLELGDSALYLCASSLNTGELFFGEGSRLTVL.

The chain recombines TRBV11-2 with TRBJ2-1, with a possible D match to TRBD2 (6 bases). V shed 0 bases and J shed 9 bases, with 9 bases lying between them. CDR1 SGHAT and CDR2 FQNNGV come from the germline V gene. This CDR3 spans 13 amino acids. CDR3 DNA sequence: TGTGCCAGCAGCTTAGATCCGGGGGTTGAGCAGTTCTTC. Its translation is CASSLDPGVEQFF. Variable domain in full (rest from reference TRBV11-2 and TRBJ2-1): EAGVAQSPRYKIIEKRQSVAFWCNPISGHATLYWYQQILGQGPKLLIQFQNNGVVDDSQLPKDRFSAERLKGVDSTLKIQPAKLEDSAVYLCASSLDPGVEQFFGPGTRLTVL.

V usage is TRBV3-1 (or the pseudogene TRBV3-2) and J usage is TRBJ2-5, with D possibly matching TRBD2 (5 bases). The CDR3 has 16 residues. Trimming removed 5 bases at V and 0 bases at J, with 16 bases between. Germline values: CDR1 LGHDT, CDR2 YNNKEL (reference sequence). The CDR3 is CASSTPREPNQETQYF. The CDR3 DNA follows: TGTGCCAGCAGCACTCCGAGGGAGCCTAACCAAGAGACCCAGTACTTC.

CDR3 DNA: TGTGCCAGCAGCTGGAACGGAGGGGAGGGCCAGCCCCAGCATTTT. Translating it yields CASSWNGGEGQPQHF. The genes are TRBV7-2 and TRBJ1-5; possible D gene TRBD1, 5 bases. Germline-derived CDR1 and CDR2 are SGHTA and FQGNSA. The CDR3 has 15 residues. Trimming removed 4 bases from V and 7 bases from J, with 17 bases in between.

In this sample, this clone turned up once. The chain is built from TRBV6-5 and TRBJ2-1; 8 bases fit TRBD2. Germline trimming cut 3 bases from V and 7 bases from J; bases unmatched to any gene: 8. The germline CDR1 and CDR2 sequences are MNHEY and SVGAGI. The length of the CDR3 is 15 residues. The CDR3 DNA reads as TGTGCCAGCAGTTATATCGGGGGGGACGGTAATGAGCAGTTCTTC. This translates into CASSYIGGDGNEQFF.

The rearrangement links TRBV30 to TRBJ1-1; possible D gene TRBD1, 5 bases. Trimming shortened V by 0 bases and J by 5 bases, and 13 bases separated the two germline ends. Looked up from germline, CDR1 is GTSNPN and CDR2 is SVGIG (reference sequence). This CDR3 comprises 14 residues. DNA of the CDR3: TGTGCCTGGAGTGTACGGCTAGGGGCGACTGAAGCTTTCTTT. It encodes CAWSVRLGATEAFF. Filled out from reference TRBV30 and TRBJ1-1, the complete variable domain reads SQTIHQWPATLVQPVGSPLSLECTVEGTSNPNLYWYRQAAGRGLQLLFYSVGIGQISSEVPQNLSASRPQDRQFILSSKKLLLSDSGFYLCAWSVRLGATEAFFGQGTRLTVV.

The chain combines TRBV29-1 with TRBJ1-2; 7 nucleotides agree with TRBD1. CDR3 length: 15 amino acids. Per the germline V gene, CDR1 is SQVTM and CDR2 is ANQGSEA. The V and J ends lost 4 bases and 5 bases, in that order; junction bases with no gene match: 13. The CDR3 loop is CSVASFQGEGYGYTF. CDR3 in DNA: TGCAGCGTTGCGAGTTTCCAGGGGGAAGGGTATGGCTACACCTTC. Filled out from reference TRBV29-1 and TRBJ1-2, the complete variable domain reads SAVISQKPSRDICQRGTSLTIQCQVDSQVTMMFWYRQQPGQSLTLIATANQGSEATYESGFVIDKFPISRPNLTFSTLTVSNMSPEDSSIYLCSVASFQGEGYGYTFGSGTRLTVV.

Note on this clone: An end of the junction differs from the germline gene, which may be a read error. The CDR3 region is CASSLLWTVAYPTKF. CDR3 sequence (DNA): TGCGCCAGCAGCCTACTGTGGACAGTCGCTTACCCCACGAAATTT. The J gene is TRBJ1-1, the V gene TRBV4-1; weak D call: TRBD1 (6 bases). CDR1 and CDR2 from the germline V gene are MGHRA and YSYEKL. This CDR3 spans 15 amino acids.

This clone was seen only a few times. The rearrangement links TRBV7-9 to TRBJ1-6; a possible D gene is TRBD1 (5 bases). This CDR3 is 14 amino acids long. V lost 2 bases, J lost 7 bases, and 9 bases lay in between. Germline CDR1 reads SEHNR; CDR2 reads FQNEAQ (reference sequence). The CDR3 sequence is CASSLQGWNSPLHF. In DNA, the CDR3 is TGTGCCAGCAGCTTACAGGGTTGGAATTCACCCCTCCACTTT. The whole variable domain, filled in from reference TRBV7-9 and TRBJ1-6, reads DTGVSQNPRHKITKRGQNVTFRCDPISEHNRLYWYRQTLGQGPEFLTYFQNEAQLEKSRLLSDRFSAERPKGSFSTLEIQRTEQGDSAMYLCASSLQGWNSPLHFGNGTRLTVT.

V and J are TRBV5-4 and TRBJ2-5; 7 nucleotides align to TRBD1. Germline V CDR1 and CDR2: SGHNT, YYREEE (reference sequence). V trimming: 1 base; J trimming: 5 bases; junction bases outside the gene matches: 5. This CDR3 is 14 amino acids long. The CDR3 sequence: CASSLTGVGETQYF. In DNA, the CDR3 is TGTGCCAGCAGCTTGACAGGGGTGGGGGAGACCCAGTACTTC.

The rearrangement links TRBV7-2 to TRBJ2-2, with D perhaps matching TRBD1 (5 bases). V was cut by 3 bases and J by 1 base, with 6 bases left in between. The CDR3 has 14 amino acids. Germline assignment: CDR1 SGHTA and CDR2 FQGNSA. The CDR3 DNA sequence: TGTGCCAGCAGCTTCAGGGTGAACACCGGGGAGCTGTTTTTT. This gives the protein CASSFRVNTGELFF. Full variable domain (outside the CDR3, taken from reference TRBV7-2 and TRBJ2-2): GAGVSQSPSNKVTEKGKDVELRCDPISGHTALYWYRQSLGQGLEFLIYFQGNSAPDKSGLPSDRFSAERTGGSVSTLTIQRTQQEDSAVYLCASSFRVNTGELFFGEGSRLTVL.

The chain's CDR3 is CASSIGGVSSNTIYF. In DNA form, the CDR3 reads TGTGCCAGTAGTATTGGGGGCGTCTCTTCCAACACCATATATTTT. The J gene is TRBJ1-3, the V gene TRBV19; a possible D gene is TRBD1 (6 bases). V gave up 3 bases and J gave up 7 bases, with 16 bases separating them. Germline V gene lookup returns CDR1 LNHDA and CDR2 SQIVND (reference sequence). The CDR3 has 15 residues.

This clone has just one count. The V gene is TRBV5-1, the J gene TRBJ1-1; TRBD1 agrees at 10 bases. V lost 4 bases, J lost 8 bases, and 5 bases stayed unmatched. The germline V gene encodes CDR1 SGHRS and CDR2 YFSETQ. The CDR3 extends over 13 amino acids. This chain's CDR3 is CASSPGTGDEAFF. The CDR3 DNA reads TGCGCCAGCAGCCCCGGGACAGGGGACGAAGCTTTCTTT.

This rearrangement joins TRBV6-5 to TRBJ2-7, with a tentative D call TRBD1 (5 bases). The CDR3 is 14 amino acids. V was shortened by 8 bases and J by 6 bases, with 20 bases between the two germline ends. Germline V gives CDR1 MNHEY, CDR2 SVGAGI. The CDR3 region is CASGRQTFLREQYF. For the CDR3, the DNA is TGTGCCAGCGGCCGACAGACGTTCCTCCGCGAGCAGTACTTC.

V usage is TRBV9 and J usage is TRBJ1-1, with 7 bases that match TRBD1. This CDR3 is built from 14 residues. Trimming cost V 4 bases and J 0 bases; bases outside gene matches: 3. Germline V gene data show CDR1 as SGDLS and CDR2 as YYNGEE. The CDR3 sequence: CASSPRGLNTEAFF. CDR3 bases: TGTGCCAGCAGCCCGAGGGGGCTGAACACTGAAGCTTTCTTT.

The chain combines TRBV5-1 with TRBJ2-7; maybe TRBD2 (5 bases). The CDR3 spans 13 residues. CDR1 and CDR2 from the germline V gene are SGHRS and YFSETQ. The V end lost 0 bases, the J end lost 3 bases, and 7 bases lay between the germline ends. The chain's CDR3 is CASSLATSYEQYF. As DNA, the CDR3 is TGCGCCAGCAGCTTGGCCACTAGCTACGAGCAGTACTTC.

The V call is TRBV28, the J call TRBJ2-3; 9 nucleotides match TRBD2. Trimming cost V 2 bases and J 1 base; bases outside gene matches: 4. The germline V gene encodes CDR1 MDHEN and CDR2 SYDVKM. This CDR3 comprises 16 residues. The CDR3 region is CASSLKRGAGTDTQYF. DNA for the CDR3: TGTGCCAGCAGTTTAAAGCGGGGGGCGGGCACAGATACGCAGTATTTT.

This chain links TRBV7-9 with TRBJ2-2; D remains unclear. Germline V CDR1 and CDR2: SEHNR, FQNEAQ (reference sequence). The V end lost 5 bases, the J end lost 3 bases, and 10 bases lay between the germline ends. The length of the CDR3 is 14 residues. In nucleotides, the CDR3 is TGTGCCAGCAGCCTGGCTTTGGACACCGGGGAGCTGTTTTTT. Amino acid sequence: CASSLALDTGELFF.